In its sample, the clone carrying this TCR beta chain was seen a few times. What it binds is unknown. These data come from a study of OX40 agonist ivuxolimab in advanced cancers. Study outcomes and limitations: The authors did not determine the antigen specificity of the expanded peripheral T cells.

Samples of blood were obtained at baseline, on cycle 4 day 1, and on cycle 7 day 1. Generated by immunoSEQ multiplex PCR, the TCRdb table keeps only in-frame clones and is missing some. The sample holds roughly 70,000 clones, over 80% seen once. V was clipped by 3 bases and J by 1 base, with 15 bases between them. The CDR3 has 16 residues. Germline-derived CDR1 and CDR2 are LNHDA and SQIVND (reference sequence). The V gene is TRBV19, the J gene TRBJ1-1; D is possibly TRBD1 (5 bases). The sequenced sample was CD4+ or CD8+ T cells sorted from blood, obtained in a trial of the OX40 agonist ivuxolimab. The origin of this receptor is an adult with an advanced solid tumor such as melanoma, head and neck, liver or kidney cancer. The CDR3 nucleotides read TGTGCCAGTAGTATGGCCGGGGCTCCCCCGAACACTGAAGCTTTCTTT. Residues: CASSMAGAPPNTEAFF. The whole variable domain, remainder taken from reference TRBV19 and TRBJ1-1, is DGGITQSPKYLFRKEGQNVTLSCEQNLNHDAMYWYRQDPGQGLRLIYYSQIVNDFQKGDIAEGYSVSREKKESFPLTVTSAQKNPTAFYLCASSMAGAPPNTEAFFGQGTRLTVV.